This TCR beta chain was identified in a study of spatial heterogeneity in lung cancer. TCRdb called the 5' RACE reads again in MiXCR, with one record for every CDR3 protein. The sample has roughly 10,000 distinct CDR3 sequences; around 6% are singletons. From germline, CDR1 is SGHTA and CDR2 FQGNSA. Trimming removed 2 bases at V and 6 bases at J, with 10 bases between. This CDR3 contains 13 residues. This clonotype turned up a few times. This sample's time point: sample taken at primary tumor resection. The donor group consisted of 55 to 85 patients who had untreated, early-stage non-small cell lung cancer. The sequenced material consisted of unsorted whole RNA from tumor, nontumor lung or frozen PBMC.

Material: PBMCs, obtained at surgery. This clonotype originated in a male donor with early-stage non-small cell lung cancer. The genes are TRBV7-2 and TRBJ1-1; D uncertain. The CDR3, as DNA: TGTGCCAGCAGCTTACCAACCCGATCTGAAGCTTTCTTT. It yields the protein CASSLPTRSEAFF.